This T cell receptor beta chain appears in the sequencing data of a study of shared clonotypes between healthy human individuals (dated by TCRdb to 2018 to 2021). Concerning the study at large: The cohort included three men and a couple of women between 18 and 49 years of age. For each donor, three plates each were used for CD4 naive and CD4 memory, two plates were used for CD8 naive, and one plate was used for CD8 memory. Each donor's leukapheresis produced roughly between roughly 0.85 and 9.5 billion PBMCs. To estimate repertoire size and how much clonotype sharing occurs between individuals, the study deeply sequenced the blood TCR repertoires of about five healthy adults. Different laboratories and diverse techniques were used to prepare libraries and sequence TCR repertoires, to increase sequencing depth and limit assay-specific biases.

Using the deep immunoSEQ assay, TCR CDR3 regions were amplified from genomic DNA by multiplex PCR. Extracted genomic DNA from each cell subset was distributed evenly across all wells of several immunoSEQ 96-well plates, and each plate was treated as a replicate. For sorted subsets, approximately 0.2 ug of genomic DNA, equivalent to 25,000 to 30,000 T cell genomes, went into each replicate PCR. The purified libraries were quantified using a Qubit 3.0 fluorometer, sized with a Bioanalyzer 2100, and then quantified again using the KAPA Library Quantification kit. Every immunoSEQ 96-well plate was sequenced on a dedicated single-read 150-cycle Illumina NextSeq 550 flow cell. Concerning the study's data processing: The immunoSEQ output contained only junctional sequences without quality scores, so filtering could not match that applied to full-length reads. To assign V/J genes and CDR3, sequences were annotated against IMGT germline references using PyIR, a Python wrapper for IgBLAST v1.9. Reads with weak V/J assignments (E-value above 1e-6), missing CDR3, stop codons, out-of-frame junctions, or ambiguous translated residues were removed. A V3J clonotype was defined by an identical inferred V gene, J gene, and CDR3 amino acid sequence. The percentage overlap between two repertoires was calculated by dividing the number of shared unique clonotypes by the size of the smaller repertoire. Richness of each repertoire was evaluated using RTK rarefaction, the Chao1 estimator, and Recon v2.1 estimates of unobserved clonotypes. OLGA was used to compute generation probabilities for all TCRbeta clonotypes that the gDNA method yielded from a few donors. What TCRdb holds here is the immuneACCESS table cut down to in-frame rearrangements. Part of the clones is not present; checked against another copy, under half of the missing clones reflect an unresolved V gene, and the others are unexplained. That table furnishes V, J and clone size, whereas the DNA furnished D and trimming. Within this sample are approximately 1,000,000 clones, with around 78% of them counted one time only. The top ten clones comprise approximately 0.52% of the sample.

The donors were healthy, HIV-negative adults with no recently reported acute infections or vaccinations. Every donor was a Caucasian adult living in Nashville, Tennessee, USA. CD4+ T cells were enriched by magnetic negative selection, after which naive cells were positively selected on CD45RA and the negative fraction was taken as the memory subset. Blood was collected by leukapheresis, and PBMCs were isolated by Ficoll-Histopaque density gradient centrifugation and then cryopreserved in liquid nitrogen vapor phase. Analytical flow cytometry was used to check the purity and quantity of each magnetically sorted T cell population. Each sorted fraction had its genomic DNA isolated and then quantified by UV absorbance on a Nanodrop 2000c. General conclusions and limits of the study: Only blood was sampled, and tissue TCR repertoires likely differ from those in blood. Pairwise subsampling indicated that sequencing depth was expected to affect the degree of clonotype sharing among donors. Naive subsets generally had larger estimated clonotype richness than memory subsets. Because the study included only a small number of donors, the genetic and exposure-history diversity represented was limited. Even with the large sequencing depth, rarefaction of the sorted-subset datasets indicated that sequencing was incomplete. Compared with non-shared clonotypes, clonotypes shared by all four sorted-subset donors had higher generation probabilities. About 4.5% of naive CD4, 3.5% of naive CD8, around 2.3% of memory CD4, and over 0.35% of memory CD8 clonotypes were shared across four donors.

A few counts support this clone. Its target antigen remains unknown. Base qualities were left out, and no much larger clone turns up one base away. Inclusive of the bounding cysteine and phenylalanine, the CDR3 is 13 residues long. Just CDR3 DNA is preserved here, 39 bases in frame from base 1. CDR1 and CDR2 are drawn from the germline V gene: SGHDN, FVKESK. V loses 0 bases of germline sequence and J loses 9 bases, and the interval between the two ends is 9 bases. The V and J genes are TRBV14 and TRBJ2-1, with no confidently assigned D gene. The clonotype was recovered from a man between 18 and 29 years old in good health. Some clones in this sample may be carry-over from other donors' samples. The sequencing input was memory CD4+ T cells from PBMCs. The intended sense of this specimen's cell subset or site label: CD45RA-negative fraction. For the CDR3, the sequence is CASSQEVLGEQFF. The DNA sequence is as follows: TGTGCCAGCAGCCAAGAAGTTCTCGGTGAGCAGTTCTTC.